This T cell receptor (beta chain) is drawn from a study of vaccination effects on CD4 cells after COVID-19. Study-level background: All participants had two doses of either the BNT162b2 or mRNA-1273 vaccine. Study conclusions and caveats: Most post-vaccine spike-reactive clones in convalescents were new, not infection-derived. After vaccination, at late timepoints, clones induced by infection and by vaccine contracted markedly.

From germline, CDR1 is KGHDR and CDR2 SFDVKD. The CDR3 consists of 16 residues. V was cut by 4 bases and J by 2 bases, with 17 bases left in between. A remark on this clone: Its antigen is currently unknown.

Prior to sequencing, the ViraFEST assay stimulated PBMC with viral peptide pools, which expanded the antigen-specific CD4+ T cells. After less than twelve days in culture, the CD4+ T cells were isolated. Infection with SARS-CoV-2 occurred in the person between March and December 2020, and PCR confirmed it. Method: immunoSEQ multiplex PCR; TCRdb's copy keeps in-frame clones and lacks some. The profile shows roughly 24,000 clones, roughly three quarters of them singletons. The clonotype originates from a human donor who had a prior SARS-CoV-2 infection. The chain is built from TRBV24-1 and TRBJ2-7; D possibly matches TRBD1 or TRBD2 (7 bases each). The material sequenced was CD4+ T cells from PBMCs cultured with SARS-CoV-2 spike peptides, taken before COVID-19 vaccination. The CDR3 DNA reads TGTGCCACCAGTGACCGGACCCAGGGGGGGGCCTACGAGCAGTACTTC. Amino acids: CATSDRTQGGAYEQYF.